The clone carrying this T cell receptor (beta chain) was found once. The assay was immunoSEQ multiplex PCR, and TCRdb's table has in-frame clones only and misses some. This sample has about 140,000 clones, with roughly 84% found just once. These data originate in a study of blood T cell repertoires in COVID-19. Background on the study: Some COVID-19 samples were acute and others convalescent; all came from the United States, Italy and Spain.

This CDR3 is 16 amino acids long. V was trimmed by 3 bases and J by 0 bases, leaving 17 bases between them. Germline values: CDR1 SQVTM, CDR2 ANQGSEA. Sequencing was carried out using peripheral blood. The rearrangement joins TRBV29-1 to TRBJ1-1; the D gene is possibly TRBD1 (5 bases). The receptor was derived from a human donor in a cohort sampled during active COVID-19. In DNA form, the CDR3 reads TGCAGCGTTGATAGGGGTCCGCTGGTTCTGAACACTGAAGCTTTCTTT. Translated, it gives CSVDRGPLVLNTEAFF.